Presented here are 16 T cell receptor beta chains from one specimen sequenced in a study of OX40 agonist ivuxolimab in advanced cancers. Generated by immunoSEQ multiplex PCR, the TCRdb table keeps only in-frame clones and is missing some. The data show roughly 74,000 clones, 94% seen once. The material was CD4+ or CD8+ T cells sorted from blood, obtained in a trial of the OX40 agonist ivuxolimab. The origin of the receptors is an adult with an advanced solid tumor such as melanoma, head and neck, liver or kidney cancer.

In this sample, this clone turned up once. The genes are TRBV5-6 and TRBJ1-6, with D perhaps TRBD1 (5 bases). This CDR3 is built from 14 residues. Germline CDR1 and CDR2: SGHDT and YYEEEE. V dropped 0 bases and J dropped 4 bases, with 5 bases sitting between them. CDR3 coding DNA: TGTGCCAGCAGCTTGGGACAGTATAATTCACCCCTCCACTTT. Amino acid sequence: CASSLGQYNSPLHF.

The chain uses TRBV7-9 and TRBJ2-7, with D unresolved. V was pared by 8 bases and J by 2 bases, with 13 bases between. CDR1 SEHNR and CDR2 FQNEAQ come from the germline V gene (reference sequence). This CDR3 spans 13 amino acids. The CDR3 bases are TGTGCCAGCGCCTGGACGGGCCCCTACGAGCAGTACTTC. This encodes CASAWTGPYEQYF.

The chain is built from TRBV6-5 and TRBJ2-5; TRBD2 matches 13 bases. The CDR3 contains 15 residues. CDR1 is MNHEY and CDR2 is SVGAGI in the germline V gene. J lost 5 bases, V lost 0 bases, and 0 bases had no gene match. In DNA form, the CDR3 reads TGTGCCAGCAGTTACTCGACTAGCGGGGGGGAGACCCAGTACTTC. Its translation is CASSYSTSGGETQYF.

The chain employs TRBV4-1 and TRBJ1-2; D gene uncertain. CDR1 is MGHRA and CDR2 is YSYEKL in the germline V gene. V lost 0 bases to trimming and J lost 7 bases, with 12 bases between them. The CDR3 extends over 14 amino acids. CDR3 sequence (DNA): TGCGCCAGCAGCCAAGATAACACCCCCGGTGGCTACACCTTC. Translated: CASSQDNTPGGYTF.

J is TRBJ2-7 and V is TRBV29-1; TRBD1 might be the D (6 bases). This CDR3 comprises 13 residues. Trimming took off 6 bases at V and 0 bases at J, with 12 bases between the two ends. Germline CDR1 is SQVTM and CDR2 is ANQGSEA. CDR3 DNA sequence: TGCAGCGTGGGCCGGGACAACTCCTACGAGCAGTACTTC. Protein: CSVGRDNSYEQYF.

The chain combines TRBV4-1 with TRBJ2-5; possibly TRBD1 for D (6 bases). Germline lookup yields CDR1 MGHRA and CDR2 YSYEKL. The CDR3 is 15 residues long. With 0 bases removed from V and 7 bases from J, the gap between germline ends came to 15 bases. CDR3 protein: CASSQDRRGWGTQYF. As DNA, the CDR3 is TGCGCCAGCAGCCAAGATCGCAGGGGATGGGGGACCCAGTACTTC.

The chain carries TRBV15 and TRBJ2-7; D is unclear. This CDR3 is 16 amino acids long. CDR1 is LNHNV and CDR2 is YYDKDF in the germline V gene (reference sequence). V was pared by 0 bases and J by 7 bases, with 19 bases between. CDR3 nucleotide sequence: TGTGCCACCAGCAGAGATCGGTACGTCAAACTGGGGGAGCAGTACTTC. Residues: CATSRDRYVKLGEQYF.

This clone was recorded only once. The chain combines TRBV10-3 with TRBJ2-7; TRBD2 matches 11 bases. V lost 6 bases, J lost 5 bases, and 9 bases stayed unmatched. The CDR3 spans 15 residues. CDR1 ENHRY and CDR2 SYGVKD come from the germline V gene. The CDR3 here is CAIRVTSGSFNEQYF. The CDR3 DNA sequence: TGTGCCATCAGGGTCACTAGCGGGAGTTTCAACGAGCAGTACTTC.

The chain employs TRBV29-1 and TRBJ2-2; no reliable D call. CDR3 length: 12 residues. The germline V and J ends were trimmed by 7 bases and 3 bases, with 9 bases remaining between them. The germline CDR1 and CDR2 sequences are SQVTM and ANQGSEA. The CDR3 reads CSASADTGELFF. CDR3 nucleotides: TGCAGCGCGTCGGCAGACACCGGGGAGCTGTTTTTT.

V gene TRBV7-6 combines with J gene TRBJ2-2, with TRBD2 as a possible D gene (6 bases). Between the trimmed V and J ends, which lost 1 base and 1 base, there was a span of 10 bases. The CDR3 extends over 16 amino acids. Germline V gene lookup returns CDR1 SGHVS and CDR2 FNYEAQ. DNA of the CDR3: TGTGCCAGCAGCTTAGACAGGCGGGAGAACACCGGGGAGCTGTTTTTT. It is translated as CASSLDRRENTGELFF.

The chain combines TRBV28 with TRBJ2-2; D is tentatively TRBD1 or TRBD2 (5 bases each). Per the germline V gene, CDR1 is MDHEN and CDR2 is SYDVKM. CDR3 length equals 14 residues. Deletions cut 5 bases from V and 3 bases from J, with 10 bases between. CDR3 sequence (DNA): TGTGCCAGCAGTCCCGTGGGGGACACCGGGGAGCTGTTTTTT. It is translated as CASSPVGDTGELFF.

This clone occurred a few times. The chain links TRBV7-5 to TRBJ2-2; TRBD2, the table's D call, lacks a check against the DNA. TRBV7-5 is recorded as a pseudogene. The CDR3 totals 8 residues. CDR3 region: CARARLFF. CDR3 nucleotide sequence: TGTGCCCGAGCGAGGCTGTTTTTT.

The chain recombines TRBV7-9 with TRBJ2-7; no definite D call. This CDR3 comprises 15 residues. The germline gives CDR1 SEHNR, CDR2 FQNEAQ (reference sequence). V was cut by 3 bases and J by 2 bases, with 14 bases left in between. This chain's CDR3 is CASSLGSGLAYEQYF. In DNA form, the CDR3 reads TGTGCCAGCAGCTTGGGGTCGGGTTTAGCCTACGAGCAGTACTTC. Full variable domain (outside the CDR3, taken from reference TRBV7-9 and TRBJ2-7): DTGVSQNPRHKITKRGQNVTFRCDPISEHNRLYWYRQTLGQGPEFLTYFQNEAQLEKSRLLSDRFSAERPKGSFSTLEIQRTEQGDSAMYLCASSLGSGLAYEQYFGPGTRLTVT.

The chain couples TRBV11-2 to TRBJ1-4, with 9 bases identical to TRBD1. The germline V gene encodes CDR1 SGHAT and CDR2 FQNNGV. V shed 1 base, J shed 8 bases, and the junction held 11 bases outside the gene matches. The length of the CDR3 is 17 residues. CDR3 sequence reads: CASSLVSMGQGSEKLFF. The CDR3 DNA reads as TGTGCCAGCAGCTTAGTATCCATGGGACAGGGTTCGGAAAAACTGTTTTTT.

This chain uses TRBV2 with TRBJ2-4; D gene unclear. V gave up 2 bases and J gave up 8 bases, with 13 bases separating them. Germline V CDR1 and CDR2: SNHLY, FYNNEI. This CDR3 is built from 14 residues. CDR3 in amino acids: CASSERTKVDIQYF. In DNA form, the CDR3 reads TGTGCCAGCAGTGAAAGGACCAAGGTGGACATTCAGTACTTC.

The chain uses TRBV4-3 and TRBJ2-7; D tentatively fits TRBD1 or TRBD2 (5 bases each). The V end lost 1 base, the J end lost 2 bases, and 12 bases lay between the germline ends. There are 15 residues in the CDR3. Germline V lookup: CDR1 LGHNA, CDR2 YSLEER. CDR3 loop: CASSQAVGAPYEQYF. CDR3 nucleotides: TGCGCCAGCAGCCAAGCGGTCGGGGCCCCCTACGAGCAGTACTTC.